Presented here are 8 T cell receptor beta chains from one specimen sequenced in a study of beta chain features in type 1 diabetes. For these TCRs, the target antigens are not known. Sequencing targeted expressed TCRB transcripts, as all isolated RNA had been reverse transcribed. Sequenced by immunoSEQ multiplex PCR; TCRdb stores in-frame clones only, minus some. The table has a few hundred thousand clones, 9.5% to 10% seen once; the top ten hold 0.45% to 0.65%. Broader study findings: For Type 1 diabetes patients, all four CD4+ subsets carried TCRB CDR3s that were moderately but significantly shorter.

The sequenced sample was central memory CD4+ T cells from blood. These receptors all stem from a man under 40 with type 1 diabetes.

This clone was seen a few times. The rearrangement links TRBV11-2 to TRBJ2-7; TRBD1 matches at 7 bases. V shed 5 bases, J shed 3 bases, and the junction held 7 bases outside the gene matches. This CDR3 spans 14 amino acids. In germline, CDR1 is SGHAT, CDR2 FQNNGV. Written as DNA, the CDR3 is TGTGCCAGCAGCGAAGACAGGGCTTACTACGAGCAGTACTTC. This encodes CASSEDRAYYEQYF.

The chain joins TRBV5-4 to TRBJ2-5; 7 nucleotides align to TRBD2. This CDR3 is built from 16 residues. Trimming at V came to 3 bases and at J to 6 bases, leaving 14 bases not matched to a gene. Germline V gene data show CDR1 as SGHNT and CDR2 as YYREEE (reference sequence). This CDR3 reads CASSSPTSALLKTQYF. The CDR3 coding sequence is TGTGCCAGCAGCTCCCCCACTAGCGCCCTTTTAAAGACCCAGTACTTC.

The chain recombines TRBV9 with TRBJ1-3, with D unclear. This CDR3 has 16 amino acids. Germline lookup yields CDR1 SGDLS and CDR2 YYNGEE. Between the trimmed V and J ends, which lost 2 bases and 0 bases, there was a span of 12 bases. In DNA form, the CDR3 reads TGTGCCAGCAGCGTCGGGTGTCAGTTCTCTGGAAACACCATATATTTT. Residues: CASSVGCQFSGNTIYF.

This chain joins TRBV6-1 and TRBJ2-7; TRBD1 agrees at 8 bases. Germline V CDR1 and CDR2: MNHNS, SASEGT. The CDR3 is 14 amino acids. J was trimmed by 5 bases and V by 1 base; bases with no gene match: 4. The CDR3: CASSEVRTGNEQYF. The CDR3 DNA sequence: TGTGCCAGCAGTGAAGTTAGGACAGGGAACGAGCAGTACTTC.

This clone appeared a few times. The chain couples TRBV6-5 to TRBJ2-5; 8 bases are a match to TRBD1. CDR3 length equals 13 residues. Germline lookup yields CDR1 MNHEY and CDR2 SVGAGI. The J segment lost 4 bases and the V segment lost 10 bases, leaving 8 bases of the junction unmatched. Written as DNA, the CDR3 is TGTGCCACCGGCCAGGGGGCAGGAGAGACCCAGTACTTC. As protein: CATGQGAGETQYF.

The rearrangement joins TRBV27 to TRBJ2-7; D not resolved. Trimming took 8 bases from V and 0 from J, leaving 11 bases between them. Germline V gene sequence: CDR1 MNHEY, CDR2 SMNVEV (reference sequence). CDR3 size: 13 residues. The CDR3 DNA is TGTGCCAGCGGATTTGCCAGCTCCTACGAGCAGTACTTC. Translating it yields CASGFASSYEQYF.

This clone was detected many times. This sequence joins TRBV18 and TRBJ1-1; no clear D gene. This CDR3 contains 12 residues. The V end lost 6 bases, the J end lost 5 bases, and 10 bases lay between the germline ends. Per germline, CDR1 KGHSH and CDR2 LQKENI. The CDR3 here is CASSDALTEAFF. In DNA, the CDR3 is TGTGCCAGCTCGGATGCTTTGACTGAAGCTTTCTTT.

The genes are TRBV4-1 and TRBJ2-3; 13 nucleotides line up with TRBD2. Germline CDR1 and CDR2: MGHRA and YSYEKL. The CDR3 spans 18 residues. J lost 4 bases, V lost 3 bases, and 10 bases had no gene match. The CDR3 spells CASSHGTGLAGVSDTQYF. CDR3 bases: TGCGCCAGCAGCCACGGTACCGGACTAGCGGGAGTCTCAGATACGCAGTATTTT.